This T cell receptor (beta chain) derives from a study of cytotoxic CD8 clonotypes in ibrutinib-treated CLL. Whole-study context: Of the patients, roughly 10 were relapsed/refractory, about 16 treatment-naive and 17 to 18 IGHV unmutated. Partial response was seen in about 24 patients and complete response in 2; after median roughly 6 years, about 14 stayed remitted, around 12 progressed. Samples yielded averages of roughly 250,000 productive templates and tens of thousands of productive rearrangements.

As regards this clone: The antigen remains undetermined.

Study-level findings and limits: Sustained-remission and progressing patients were not sampled at matched times.

TCRdb keeps only in-frame clones here, not all; method: immunoSEQ multiplex PCR. In the table there are over 20,000 clones, roughly 75% of which are singletons. This sequence was found in a human donor with chronic lymphocytic leukemia. Source: PBMCs, taken before ibrutinib treatment.

The chain's CDR3 is CASSLSGGSADTQYF. The DNA of the CDR3 is TGTGCCAGCAGCTTATCAGGCGGGAGTGCGGATACGCAGTATTTT. The chain has TRBV7-8 and TRBJ2-3; TRBD2 matches at 7 bases. The CDR3 length is 15 residues. V lost 2 bases to trimming and J lost 6 bases; unmatched junction nucleotides: 8. CDR1 and CDR2 from the germline V gene are SGHVS and FQNEAQ.